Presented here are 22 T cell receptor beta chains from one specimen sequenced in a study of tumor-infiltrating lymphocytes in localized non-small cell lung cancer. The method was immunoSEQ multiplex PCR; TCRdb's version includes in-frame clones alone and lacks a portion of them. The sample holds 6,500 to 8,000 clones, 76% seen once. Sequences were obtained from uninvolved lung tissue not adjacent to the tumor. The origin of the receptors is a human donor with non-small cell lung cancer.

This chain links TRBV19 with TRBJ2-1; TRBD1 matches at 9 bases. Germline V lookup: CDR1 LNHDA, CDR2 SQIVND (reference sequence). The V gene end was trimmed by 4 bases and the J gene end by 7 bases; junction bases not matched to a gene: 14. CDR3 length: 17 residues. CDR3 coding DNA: TGTGCCAGTAGTAGAGGGGGCACAGGGGGCTCTCGGAATGAGCAGTTCTTC. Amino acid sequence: CASSRGGTGGSRNEQFF.

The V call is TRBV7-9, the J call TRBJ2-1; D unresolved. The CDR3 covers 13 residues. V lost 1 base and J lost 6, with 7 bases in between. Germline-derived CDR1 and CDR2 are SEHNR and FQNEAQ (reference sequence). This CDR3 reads CASSLGEVNEQFF. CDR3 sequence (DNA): TGTGCCAGCAGCTTAGGAGAGGTCAATGAGCAGTTCTTC.

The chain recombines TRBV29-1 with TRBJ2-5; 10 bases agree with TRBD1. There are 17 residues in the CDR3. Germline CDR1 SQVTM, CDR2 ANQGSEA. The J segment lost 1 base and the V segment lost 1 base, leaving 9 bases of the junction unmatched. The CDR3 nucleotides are TGCAGCGTTGAAGTAGTCGGGACAGGGGTGGTCCAAGAGACCCAGTACTTC. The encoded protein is CSVEVVGTGVVQETQYF.

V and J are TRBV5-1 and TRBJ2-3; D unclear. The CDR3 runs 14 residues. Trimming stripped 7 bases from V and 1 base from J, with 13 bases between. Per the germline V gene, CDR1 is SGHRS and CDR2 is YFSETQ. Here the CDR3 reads CASARSSGTDTQYF. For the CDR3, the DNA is TGCGCCAGCGCTCGCTCTTCTGGCACAGATACGCAGTATTTT.

The CDR3 nucleotides read TGTGCCAGCTCACCATCGGGCGGGGGAAACTACGAGCAGTACTTC. It yields the protein CASSPSGGGNYEQYF. The chain combines TRBV18 with TRBJ2-7; 7 positions match TRBD2. The CDR3 runs to 15 residues. V was clipped by 2 bases and J by 3 bases; unmatched bases: 7. Germline CDR1 reads KGHSH; CDR2 reads LQKENI.

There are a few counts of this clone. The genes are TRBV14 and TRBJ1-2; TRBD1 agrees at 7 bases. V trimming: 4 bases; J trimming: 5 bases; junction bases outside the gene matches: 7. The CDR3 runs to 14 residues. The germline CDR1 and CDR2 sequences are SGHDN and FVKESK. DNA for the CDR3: TGTGCCAGCAGCCTCGGACAGGCCCGATATGGCTACACCTTC. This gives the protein CASSLGQARYGYTF.

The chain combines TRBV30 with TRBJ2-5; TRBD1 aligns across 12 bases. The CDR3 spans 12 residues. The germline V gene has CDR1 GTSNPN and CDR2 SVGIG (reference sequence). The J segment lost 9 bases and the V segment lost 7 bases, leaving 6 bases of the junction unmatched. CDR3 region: CASQGQGASQYF. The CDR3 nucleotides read TGTGCCTCCCAGGGACAGGGGGCGTCCCAGTACTTC.

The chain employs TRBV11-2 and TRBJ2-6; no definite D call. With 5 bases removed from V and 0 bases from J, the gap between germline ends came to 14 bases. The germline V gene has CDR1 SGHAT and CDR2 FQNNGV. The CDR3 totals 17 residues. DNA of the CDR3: TGTGCCAGCAGCCGTCACGCCAGGAGCTCTGGGGCCAACGTCCTGACTTTC. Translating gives CASSRHARSSGANVLTF.

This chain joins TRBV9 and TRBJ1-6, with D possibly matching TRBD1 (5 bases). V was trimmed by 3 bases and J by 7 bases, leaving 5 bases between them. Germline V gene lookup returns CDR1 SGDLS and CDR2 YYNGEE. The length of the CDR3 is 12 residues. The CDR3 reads CASSAGNSPLHF. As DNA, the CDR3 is TGTGCCAGCAGCGCAGGGAATTCACCCCTCCACTTT.

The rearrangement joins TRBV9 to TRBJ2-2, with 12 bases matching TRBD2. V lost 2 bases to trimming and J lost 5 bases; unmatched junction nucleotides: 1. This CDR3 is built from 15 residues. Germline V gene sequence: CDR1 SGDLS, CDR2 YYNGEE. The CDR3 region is CASSVLAGGTGELFF. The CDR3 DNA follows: TGTGCCAGCAGCGTGCTAGCGGGAGGGACCGGGGAGCTGTTTTTT. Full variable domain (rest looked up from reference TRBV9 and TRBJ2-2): DSGVTQTPKHLITATGQRVTLRCSPRSGDLSVYWYQQSLDQGLQFLIQYYNGEERAKGNILERFSAQQFPDLHSELNLSSLELGDSALYFCASSVLAGGTGELFFGEGSRLTVL.

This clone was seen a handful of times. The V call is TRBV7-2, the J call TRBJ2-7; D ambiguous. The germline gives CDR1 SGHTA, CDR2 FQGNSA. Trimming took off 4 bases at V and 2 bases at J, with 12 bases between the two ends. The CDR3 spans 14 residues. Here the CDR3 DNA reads TGTGCCAGCAGCTATTGGGGAACAACCTACGAGCAGTACTTC. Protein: CASSYWGTTYEQYF. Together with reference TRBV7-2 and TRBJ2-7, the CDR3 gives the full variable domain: GAGVSQSPSNKVTEKGKDVELRCDPISGHTALYWYRQSLGQGLEFLIYFQGNSAPDKSGLPSDRFSAERTGGSVSTLTIQRTQQEDSAVYLCASSYWGTTYEQYFGPGTRLTVT.

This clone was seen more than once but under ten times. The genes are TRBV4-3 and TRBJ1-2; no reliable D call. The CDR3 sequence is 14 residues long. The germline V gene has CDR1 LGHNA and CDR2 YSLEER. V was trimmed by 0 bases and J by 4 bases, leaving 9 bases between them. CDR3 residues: CASSQDNGPYGYTF. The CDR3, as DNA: TGCGCCAGCAGCCAAGATAACGGACCCTATGGCTACACCTTC.

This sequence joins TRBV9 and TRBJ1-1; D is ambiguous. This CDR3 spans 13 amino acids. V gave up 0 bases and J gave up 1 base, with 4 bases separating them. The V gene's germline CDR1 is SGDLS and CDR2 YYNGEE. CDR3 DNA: TGTGCCAGCAGCGTAGCCCAGAACACTGAAGCTTTCTTT. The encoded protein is CASSVAQNTEAFF.

The CDR3 sequence is CASSPASYNEQFF. In DNA, the CDR3 is TGTGCCAGCAGCCCCGCAAGTTACAATGAGCAGTTCTTC. V usage is TRBV5-6 and J usage is TRBJ2-1; no reliable D call. V was shortened by 4 bases and J by 4 bases, with 9 bases between the two germline ends. The CDR3 loop spans 13 amino acids. The germline CDR1 and CDR2 sequences are SGHDT and YYEEEE.

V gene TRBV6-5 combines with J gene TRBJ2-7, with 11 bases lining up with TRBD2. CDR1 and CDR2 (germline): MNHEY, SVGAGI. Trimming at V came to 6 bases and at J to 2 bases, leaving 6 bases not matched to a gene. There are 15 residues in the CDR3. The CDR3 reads CASSATSGGPYEQYF. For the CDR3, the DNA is TGTGCCAGCAGCGCCACTAGCGGGGGCCCCTACGAGCAGTACTTC.

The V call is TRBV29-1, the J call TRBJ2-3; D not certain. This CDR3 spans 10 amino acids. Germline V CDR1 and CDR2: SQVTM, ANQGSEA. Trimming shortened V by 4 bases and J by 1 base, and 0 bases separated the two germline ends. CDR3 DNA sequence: TGCAGCGTTGGCACAGATACGCAGTATTTT. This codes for CSVGTDTQYF.

CDR3 DNA sequence: TGTGCCAGCAGTGCGATTTTTGGAGCCTCCTACGAGCAGTACTTC. It is translated as CASSAIFGASYEQYF. This chain uses TRBV6-5 with TRBJ2-7, with unresolved D. Germline V CDR1 and CDR2: MNHEY, SVGAGI. The V and J ends lost 5 bases and 0 bases respectively, with 14 bases between them. The CDR3 sequence is 15 residues long.

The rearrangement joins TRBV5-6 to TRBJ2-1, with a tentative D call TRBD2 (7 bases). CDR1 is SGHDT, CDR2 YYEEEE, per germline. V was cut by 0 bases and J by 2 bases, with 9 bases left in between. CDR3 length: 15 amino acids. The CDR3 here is CASSLGGGPYNEQFF. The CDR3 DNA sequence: TGTGCCAGCAGCTTGGGGGGGGGCCCCTACAATGAGCAGTTCTTC.

CDR3: CASSGRVNTGELFF. The CDR3 nucleotides read TGTGCCAGCAGCGGCCGGGTTAACACCGGGGAGCTGTTTTTT. This chain links TRBV9 with TRBJ2-2; D gene ambiguous. CDR3 size: 14 residues. V was pared by 3 bases and J by 2 bases, with 8 bases between. Germline CDR1 reads SGDLS; CDR2 reads YYNGEE.

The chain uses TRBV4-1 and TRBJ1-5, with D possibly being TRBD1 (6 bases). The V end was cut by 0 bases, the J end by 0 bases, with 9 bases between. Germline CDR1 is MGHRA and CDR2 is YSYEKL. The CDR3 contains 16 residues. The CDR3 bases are TGCGCCAGCAGCCAAGAGAAGGACAGTAGCAATCAGCCCCAGCATTTT. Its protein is CASSQEKDSSNQPQHF.

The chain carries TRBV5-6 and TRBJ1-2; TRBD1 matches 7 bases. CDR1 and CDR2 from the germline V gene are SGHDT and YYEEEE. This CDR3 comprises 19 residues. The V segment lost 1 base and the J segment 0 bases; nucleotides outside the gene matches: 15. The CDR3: CASSLMVQGPTRTNYGYTF. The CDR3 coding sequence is TGTGCCAGCAGCTTGATGGTACAGGGGCCCACACGAACTAACTATGGCTACACCTTC.

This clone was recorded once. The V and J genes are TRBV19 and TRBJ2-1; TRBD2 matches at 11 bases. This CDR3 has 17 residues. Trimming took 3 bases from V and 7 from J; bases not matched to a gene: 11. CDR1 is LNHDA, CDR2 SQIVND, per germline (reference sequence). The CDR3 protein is CASSIRSGGAVTNEQFF. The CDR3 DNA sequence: TGTGCCAGTAGTATTCGTAGCGGGGGGGCCGTGACTAATGAGCAGTTCTTC.